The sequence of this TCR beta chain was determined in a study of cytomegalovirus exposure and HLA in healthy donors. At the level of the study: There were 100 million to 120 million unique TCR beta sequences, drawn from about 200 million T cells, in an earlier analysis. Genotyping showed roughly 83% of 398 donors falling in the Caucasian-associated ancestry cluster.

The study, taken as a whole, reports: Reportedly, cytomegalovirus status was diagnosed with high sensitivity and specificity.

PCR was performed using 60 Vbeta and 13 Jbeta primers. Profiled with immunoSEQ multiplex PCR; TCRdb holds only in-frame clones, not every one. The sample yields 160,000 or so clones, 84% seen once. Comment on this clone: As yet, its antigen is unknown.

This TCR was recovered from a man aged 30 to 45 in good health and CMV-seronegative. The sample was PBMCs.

CDR3 region: CASSQDRTVHQPQHF. The CDR3, as DNA: TGCGCCAGCAGCCAAGATCGGACAGTCCATCAGCCCCAGCATTTT. The genes are TRBV4-1 and TRBJ1-5, with a weak D call TRBD1 (6 bases). Looked up from germline, CDR1 is MGHRA and CDR2 is YSYEKL. The CDR3 covers 15 residues. Trimming removed 0 bases at V and 5 bases at J, with 11 bases between.